Shown below are 30 T cell receptor beta chains from a single sample sequenced in a study of cytomegalovirus exposure and HLA in healthy donors. PCR primers comprised 60 Vbeta and 13 Jbeta primers. Data came from immunoSEQ multiplex PCR; TCRdb stores just in-frame clones and leaves some out. The table has about 140,000 clones, around 79% seen once. The source material was PBMCs. The receptors were sampled from a man in his late teens or twenties in good health and CMV-seronegative.

V is TRBV29-1 and J is TRBJ1-3; 10 bases align to TRBD1. Germline trimming cut 6 bases from V and 6 bases from J; bases unmatched to any gene: 2. The CDR3 consists of 12 residues. Germline CDR1 reads SQVTM; CDR2 reads ANQGSEA. This chain's CDR3 is CSVGTGENTIYF. The CDR3 DNA reads as TGCAGCGTCGGGACAGGGGAAAACACCATATATTTT.

V and J are TRBV5-1 and TRBJ2-5; the match to TRBD1 covers 10 bases. Germline assignment: CDR1 SGHRS and CDR2 YFSETQ. The CDR3 covers 15 residues. Trimming removed 3 bases from V and 4 bases from J; junction bases left unmatched: 6. CDR3 DNA sequence: TGCGCCAGCAGCTACGGACAGGGGGAAAGAGAGACCCAGTACTTC. It yields the protein CASSYGQGERETQYF. Based on the CDR3 plus reference TRBV5-1 and TRBJ2-5, the full variable domain is KAGVTQTPRYLIKTRGQQVTLSCSPISGHRSVSWYQQTPGQGLQFLFEYFSETQRNKGNFPGRFSGRQFSNSRSEMNVSTLELGDSALYLCASSYGQGERETQYFGPGTRLLVL.

The chain recombines TRBV29-1 with TRBJ1-2; 7 positions agree with TRBD1. The CDR3 has 12 amino acids. CDR1 is SQVTM and CDR2 is ANQGSEA in the germline V gene. With 4 bases clipped from V and 6 bases from J, the junction kept 5 bases outside the gene matches. CDR3 loop: CSVVGQGDGYTF. The CDR3, as DNA: TGCAGCGTTGTAGGGCAGGGGGATGGCTACACCTTC.

The chain uses TRBV28 and TRBJ2-6, with no clear D. CDR1 is MDHEN, CDR2 SYDVKM, per germline. V shed 5 bases and J shed 4 bases, with 9 bases lying between them. This CDR3 has 14 residues. CDR3 sequence: CASSHSLGANVLTF. The CDR3 nucleotides are TGTGCCAGCAGTCACTCCTTAGGGGCCAACGTCCTGACTTTC.

The rearrangement uses TRBV7-2 and TRBJ1-6; TRBD1 matches at 8 bases. The CDR3 totals 16 residues. Germline V gene data show CDR1 as SGHTA and CDR2 as FQGNSA. V was pared by 0 bases and J by 10 bases, with 8 bases of the junction left unmatched. DNA for the CDR3: TGTGCCAGCAGCTTAGCTCTCAGGGGGCGCCACTCACCCCTCCACTTT. It is translated as CASSLALRGRHSPLHF.

This chain links TRBV11-2 with TRBJ2-7; D perhaps matches TRBD2 (6 bases). Trimming removed 1 base from V and 9 bases from J, with 13 bases in between. CDR1 is SGHAT and CDR2 is FQNNGV in the germline V gene. This CDR3 is 13 amino acids long. The CDR3 sequence: CASSLAPRRGQYF. DNA of the CDR3: TGTGCCAGCAGCTTAGCTCCTAGGAGGGGGCAGTACTTC.

V usage is TRBV30 and J usage is TRBJ2-2, with TRBD1 identical over 8 bases. Germline loops: CDR1 GTSNPN, CDR2 SVGIG (reference sequence). This CDR3 is 14 amino acids long. After removal of 3 bases from V and 7 bases from J, the junction contained 7 bases not matched to a gene. CDR3 region: CAWRVDRGRGELFF. DNA for the CDR3: TGTGCCTGGAGGGTTGACAGGGGTCGCGGGGAGCTGTTTTTT.

This rearrangement joins TRBV30 to TRBJ1-2; the D gene is possibly TRBD1 (6 bases). The CDR3 is 13 residues long. V lost 2 bases, J lost 6 bases, and 13 bases lay in between. The germline V gene encodes CDR1 GTSNPN and CDR2 SVGIG (reference sequence). The CDR3 loop reads CAWSWGGRDGYTF. The CDR3 coding sequence is TGTGCCTGGAGTTGGGGGGGCCGGGATGGCTACACCTTC. The entire variable domain, with the rest obtained from reference TRBV30 and TRBJ1-2, is as follows: SQTIHQWPATLVQPVGSPLSLECTVEGTSNPNLYWYRQAAGRGLQLLFYSVGIGQISSEVPQNLSASRPQDRQFILSSKKLLLSDSGFYLCAWSWGGRDGYTFGSGTRLTVV.

The chain recombines TRBV29-1 with TRBJ1-5; the D is unclear. The CDR3 extends over 12 amino acids. Deletions cut 7 bases from V and 7 bases from J, with 14 bases between. CDR1 and CDR2 (germline): SQVTM, ANQGSEA. The CDR3 bases are TGCAGCGCCACGTTTACGGGACAGCCCCAGCATTTT. The encoded protein is CSATFTGQPQHF.

This clone appeared a few times. The chain couples TRBV5-1 to TRBJ1-1; D is unresolved. The CDR3 has 13 residues. Germline CDR1 reads SGHRS; CDR2 reads YFSETQ. V lost 0 bases to trimming and J lost 4 bases, with 7 bases between them. CDR3 in DNA: TGCGCCAGCAGCTTGGGATCGGGCACTGAAGCTTTCTTT. Translation gives CASSLGSGTEAFF.

The chain recombines TRBV11-2 with TRBJ1-6; 9 bases map to TRBD1. The CDR3 length is 17 residues. The germline V gene encodes CDR1 SGHAT and CDR2 FQNNGV. Trimming took 4 bases from V and 0 from J; bases not matched to a gene: 4. CDR3 in amino acids: CASSSLTGGSYNSPLHF. In DNA form, the CDR3 reads TGTGCCAGCAGCTCGCTGACAGGGGGCTCCTATAATTCACCCCTCCACTTT.

As for this clone: Sequence at one end of the junction differs from germline and may be a read error. Other nucleotide sequences from this sample produce the same CDR3. This sequence joins TRBV5-1 and TRBJ1-1; perhaps TRBD1 as D (6 bases). Germline V gene sequence: CDR1 SGHRS, CDR2 YFSETQ. The CDR3 spans 17 residues. Here the CDR3 reads CASSPRRDTDMNTEAFF. CDR3 in DNA: TGCGCTAGCAGCCCCCGCCGGGACACCGATATGAACACTGAAGCTTTCTTT.

The chain uses TRBV6-1 and TRBJ2-3; 9 bases align to TRBD1. Looked up from germline, CDR1 is MNHNS and CDR2 is SASEGT. This CDR3 has 14 amino acids. V lost 5 bases and J lost 2; bases outside the gene matches: 2. The CDR3 nucleotides read TGTGCCAGCAGTCGGGACAGGGCCACAGATACGCAGTATTTT. This translates into CASSRDRATDTQYF.

As for this clone: The conserved final phenylalanine or tryptophan is absent from the CDR3, which likely points to a read error. The CDR3 loop is CASSEAGDYGYTV. CDR3 in DNA: TGTGCCAGCAGTGAGGCAGGGGATTATGGCTACACCGTC. V gene TRBV2 combines with J gene TRBJ1-2, with D possibly TRBD1 on 6 matching bases. V lost 3 bases and J 5 bases, leaving 10 bases between the germline ends. There are 13 residues in the CDR3. Germline loops: CDR1 SNHLY, CDR2 FYNNEI.

The chain links TRBV5-1 to TRBJ1-5; perhaps TRBD1 as D (6 bases). Germline CDR1 and CDR2: SGHRS and YFSETQ. The CDR3 spans 14 residues. V lost 4 bases and J 3 bases, leaving 11 bases between the germline ends. The CDR3 DNA is TGCGCCAGCAGCCCAGGACAGAACAATCAGCCCCAGCATTTT. This translates into CASSPGQNNQPQHF.

The chain is built from TRBV20-1 and TRBJ2-3; D is undetermined. Germline V gene data show CDR1 as DFQATT and CDR2 as SNEGSKA (reference sequence). There are 11 residues in the CDR3. Trimming left V 3 bases short and J 9 bases short, with 10 bases between. DNA of the CDR3: TGCAGTGCTAGCCCGGCTAGGACGCAGTATTTT. This codes for CSASPARTQYF.

V is TRBV5-1 and J is TRBJ1-2; TRBD1 aligns across 7 bases. Per germline, CDR1 SGHRS and CDR2 YFSETQ. J gave up 0 bases and V 4 bases, and 6 bases lay outside the gene matches. This CDR3 is built from 15 residues. Written as DNA, the CDR3 is TGCGCCAGCAGCCCACAGGGGATAGCTAACTATGGCTACACCTTC. Amino acid sequence: CASSPQGIANYGYTF.

The chain combines TRBV5-5 with TRBJ2-1, with D possibly TRBD1 on 6 matching bases. The CDR3 is 17 residues long. V lost 3 bases to trimming and J lost 3 bases, with 19 bases between them. Germline loops: CDR1 SGHKS, CDR2 YYEKEE (reference sequence). CDR3 in amino acids: CASSSSPQGPIYNEQFF. The CDR3, as DNA: TGTGCCAGCAGCTCCTCTCCACAGGGTCCCATCTACAATGAGCAGTTCTTC.

The gene calls are TRBV12-5 and TRBJ2-2; 11 nucleotides line up with TRBD1. With 3 bases clipped from V and 6 bases from J, the junction kept 3 bases outside the gene matches. The CDR3 spans 15 residues. Germline V gene sequence: CDR1 LGHNT, CDR2 FRNRAP. CDR3 region: CASGFPGQGAGELFF. CDR3 nucleotides: TGTGCTAGTGGTTTTCCGGGACAGGGGGCCGGGGAGCTGTTTTTT.

The chain joins TRBV30 to TRBJ1-4; D remains unclear. The CDR3 sequence is 11 residues long. The germline V and J ends were trimmed by 2 bases and 4 bases, with 2 bases remaining between them. Germline CDR1 is GTSNPN and CDR2 is SVGIG (reference sequence). The DNA for the CDR3 is TGTGCCTGGAGTTATAATGAAAAACTGTTTTTT. Translation: CAWSYNEKLFF.

In DNA, the CDR3 is TGTGCCAGCTCACTTAAAGAGACCCAGTACTTC. This encodes CASSLKETQYF. V usage is TRBV18 and J usage is TRBJ2-5, with unresolved D. The CDR3 loop spans 11 amino acids. CDR1 and CDR2 from the germline V gene are KGHSH and LQKENI. With 4 bases removed from V and 3 bases from J, the gap between germline ends came to 3 bases.

The rearrangement links TRBV11-2 to TRBJ2-2; a possible D gene is TRBD1 (5 bases). Per the germline V gene, CDR1 is SGHAT and CDR2 is FQNNGV. The CDR3 extends over 14 amino acids. V gave up 1 base and J gave up 6 bases, with 9 bases separating them. The CDR3 region has the DNA TGTGCCAGCAGCTTAGCGGGCAGGGCCGGGGAGCTGTTTTTT. Translated: CASSLAGRAGELFF.

The sample holds a few counts of this clone. The rearrangement joins TRBV6-6 to TRBJ2-2; D gene ambiguous. The germline V and J ends were trimmed by 6 bases and 4 bases, with 3 bases remaining between them. The CDR3 covers 11 residues. Germline V gives CDR1 MNHNY, CDR2 SVGAGI (reference sequence). CDR3 sequence: CASSRTGELFF. The CDR3 DNA is TGTGCCAGCAGCCGCACCGGGGAGCTGTTTTTT.

V gene TRBV18 combines with J gene TRBJ1-5; no definite D call. CDR3 size: 14 residues. The V gene's germline CDR1 is KGHSH and CDR2 LQKENI. V was shortened by 6 bases and J by 5 bases, with 14 bases between the two germline ends. CDR3 coding DNA: TGTGCCAGCTCCCTCAGCGCAGATCATCAGCCCCAGCATTTT. This gives the protein CASSLSADHQPQHF. The full variable domain, with the rest looked up from reference TRBV18 and TRBJ1-5, is NAGVMQNPRHLVRRRGQEARLRCSPMKGHSHVYWYRQLPEEGLKFMVYLQKENIIDESGMPKERFSAEFPKEGPSILRIQQVVRGDSAAYFCASSLSADHQPQHFGDGTRLSIL.

The genes are TRBV4-3 and TRBJ2-7; D remains unclear. V lost 1 base and J 1 base, leaving 8 bases between the germline ends. Germline V gives CDR1 LGHNA, CDR2 YSLEER. The CDR3 length is 14 residues. CDR3 loop: CASSQGAFSYEQYF. Written as DNA, the CDR3 is TGCGCCAGCAGCCAAGGGGCGTTTTCCTACGAGCAGTACTTC.

The CDR3 DNA sequence: TGTGCCAGCAGTGGTCTAGACAGGCCGGTCGAGGCGGCGAACTATGGCTACACCTTC. It codes for CASSGLDRPVEAANYGYTF. This chain connects TRBV6-4 to TRBJ1-2; maybe TRBD1 (6 bases). The CDR3 totals 19 residues. Per the germline V gene, CDR1 is MRHNA and CDR2 is SNTAGT. V was pared by 4 bases and J by 2 bases, with 26 bases between.

This clone has only one observation. The chain is built from TRBV29-1 and TRBJ2-3; 10 bases are shared with TRBD2. CDR3 length: 14 amino acids. V shed 7 bases, J shed 6 bases, and the junction held 10 bases outside the gene matches. Germline CDR1 and CDR2: SQVTM and ANQGSEA. CDR3 region: CSASLAGRKDTQYF. The CDR3 bases are TGCAGCGCTTCACTAGCGGGGCGCAAGGATACGCAGTATTTT.

The chain's CDR3 is CASSVSGDIGELFF. The CDR3 DNA reads as TGTGCCAGCAGCGTATCAGGGGATATCGGGGAGCTGTTTTTT. The V and J genes are TRBV9 and TRBJ2-2; D is possibly TRBD1 (6 bases). Between the trimmed V and J ends, which lost 1 base and 7 bases, there was a span of 11 bases. This CDR3 spans 14 amino acids. Germline V CDR1 and CDR2: SGDLS, YYNGEE.

This chain joins TRBV19 and TRBJ1-3; D is undetermined. This CDR3 contains 14 residues. Trimming stripped 3 bases from V and 0 bases from J, with 6 bases between. Germline CDR1 and CDR2: LNHDA and SQIVND (reference sequence). The CDR3 loop reads CASSIGSSGNTIYF. The CDR3 DNA reads TGTGCCAGTAGTATCGGGAGCTCTGGAAACACCATATATTTT.

The chain uses TRBV18 and TRBJ2-3, with TRBD1 matching over 9 bases. Trimming at V came to 5 bases and at J to 0 bases, leaving 9 bases not matched to a gene. The CDR3 totals 17 residues. From germline, CDR1 is KGHSH and CDR2 LQKENI. The CDR3 here is CASSSPTDRGSTDTQYF. In nucleotides, the CDR3 is TGTGCCAGCTCATCCCCTACCGACAGGGGGAGCACAGATACGCAGTATTTT.